The 2 T cell receptor beta chains presented below share a single source sample, sequenced in a study of cytomegalovirus exposure and HLA in healthy donors. Amplification used 60 Vbeta primers and 13 Jbeta primers. Sequencing used immunoSEQ multiplex PCR; TCRdb keeps in-frame clones, though not all of them. Among roughly 150,000 clones listed, around 79% were seen once. Source material: PBMCs. These receptors were obtained from a man in his late teens or twenties in good health and CMV-seronegative.

The V call is TRBV5-1, the J call TRBJ2-1, with D possibly TRBD2 on 6 matching bases. The CDR3 covers 14 residues. Germline values: CDR1 SGHRS, CDR2 YFSETQ. The V gene lost 1 base and the J gene lost 6 bases, with 11 bases spanning the gap. CDR3 in amino acids: CASSLPTSINEQFF. Written as DNA, the CDR3 is TGCGCCAGCAGCTTGCCTACTAGCATCAATGAGCAGTTCTTC.

The chain employs TRBV19 and TRBJ2-1, with 10 bases fitting TRBD2. The V gene end was trimmed by 3 bases and the J gene end by 5 bases; junction bases not matched to a gene: 4. This CDR3 comprises 15 residues. Germline CDR1 reads LNHDA; CDR2 reads SQIVND (reference sequence). CDR3 nucleotide sequence: TGTGCCAGTAGTATTGGAAGCGGGAGGGACAATGAGCAGTTCTTC. Translated: CASSIGSGRDNEQFF.